What follows describes a single T cell receptor beta chain. The data were taken from a study of blood T cell repertoires in COVID-19. Authors' data handling: Estimates of nucleated cell counts were drawn from the amplification of reference gene primers. Profiled with immunoSEQ multiplex PCR; TCRdb holds only in-frame clones, not every one. V, J and clone size are taken as reported in that table, and D and trimming were inferred from the DNA itself. The table lists about 220,000 clones, 65% to 85% of them singletons, with roughly 2.3% in the top ten. V was pared by 0 bases and J by 12 bases, with 14 bases between. The CDR3 totals 13 residues. Germline V CDR1 and CDR2: MRHNA, SNTAGT.

Sequenced: peripheral blood. This chain uses TRBV6-4 with TRBJ1-1, with D possibly TRBD1 on 6 matching bases. This receptor was obtained from a woman between 55 and 75 years old with acute or convalescent COVID-19. CDR3: CASSDSNGGKTFF. In DNA, the CDR3 is TGTGCCAGCAGTGACTCGAATGGGGGCAAGACTTTCTTT.